The entry below gives a single T cell receptor (beta chain) sequence along with its context. Antigen specificity is unknown. This CDR3 has 11 amino acids. Per germline, CDR1 SEHNR and CDR2 FQNEAQ (reference sequence). V dropped 10 bases and J dropped 5 bases, with 11 bases sitting between them. The PCR had 60 Vbeta and 13 Jbeta primers. Original data processing: In a later analysis, the count reached roughly 80 million unique TCR beta chains, with 10 million to 14 million shared. Using immunoSEQ multiplex PCR, the repertoire was profiled, and TCRdb retains in-frame clones only, with some absent. V and J calls plus clone size are reproduced from that table; the DNA served to infer D and trimming. The table has fewer than 250,000 clones, roughly 79% seen once. This entry belongs to a study of cytomegalovirus exposure and HLA in healthy donors. About the study: A preliminary data release comprised 80 million to 95 million unique TCRs obtained from HLA-typed donors.

General study points: TCR beta V- and J-gene trimming, according to a later analysis, was linked to a missense DCLRE1C variant.

Sequencing was performed on PBMCs. The chain has TRBV7-9 and TRBJ2-5, with unresolved D. The sequence was collected from a woman under 30 in good health and CMV-seronegative. Here the CDR3 reads CATLNMETQYF. The CDR3 DNA sequence: TGTGCCACCCTTAATATGGAGACCCAGTACTTC. Drawing the rest from reference TRBV7-9 and TRBJ2-5, the complete variable domain is DTGVSQNPRHKITKRGQNVTFRCDPISEHNRLYWYRQTLGQGPEFLTYFQNEAQLEKSRLLSDRFSAERPKGSFSTLEIQRTEQGDSAMYLCATLNMETQYFGPGTRLLVL.